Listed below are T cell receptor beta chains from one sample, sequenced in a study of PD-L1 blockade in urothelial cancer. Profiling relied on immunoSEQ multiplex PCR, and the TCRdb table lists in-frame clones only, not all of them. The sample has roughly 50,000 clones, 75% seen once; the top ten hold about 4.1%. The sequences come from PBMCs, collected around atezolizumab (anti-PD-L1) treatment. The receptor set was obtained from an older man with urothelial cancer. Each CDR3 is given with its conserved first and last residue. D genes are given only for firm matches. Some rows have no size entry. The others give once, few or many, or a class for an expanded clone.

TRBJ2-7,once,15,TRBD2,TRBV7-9,TGTGCCAGCAGCTTAGGGGCTAGCGGGAGTCACGAGCAGTACTTC,CASSLGASGSHEQYF
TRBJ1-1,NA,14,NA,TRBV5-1,TGCGCCAGCAGCTTTGGAGACTTGAACACTGAAGCTTTCTTT,CASSFGDLNTEAFF
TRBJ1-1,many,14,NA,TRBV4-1,TGCGCCAGCAGCCAAGGGTTGGCGGGCACTGAAGCTTTCTTT,CASSQGLAGTEAFF
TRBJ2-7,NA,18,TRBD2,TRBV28,TGTGCCAGCAGCGTTTCACCGGGACTAGGGGCCCAATCCTACGAGCAGTACTTC,CASSVSPGLGAQSYEQYF
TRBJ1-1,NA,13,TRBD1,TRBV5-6,TGTGCCAGCAGCCGGACAGGGGTTCCTGAAGCTTTCTTT,CASSRTGVPEAFF
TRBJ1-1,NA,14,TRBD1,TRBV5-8,TGTGCCAGCACCCAGACAGGGTATGCCACTGAAGCTTTCTTT,CASTQTGYATEAFF
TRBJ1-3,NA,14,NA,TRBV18,TGTGCCAGCTCACCAGAGCTCTCTGGAAACACCATATATTTT,CASSPELSGNTIYF
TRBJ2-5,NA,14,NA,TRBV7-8,TGTGCCAGCAGCCCCAGTTTTACCCAAGAGACCCAGTACTTC,CASSPSFTQETQYF
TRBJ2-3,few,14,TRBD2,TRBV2,TGTGCCAGCAGTAAAGGACTAGCCCCAGATACGCAGTATTTT,CASSKGLAPDTQYF
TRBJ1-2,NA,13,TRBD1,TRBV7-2,TGTGCCAGCAGCTCCGACAGGGGGTATGGCTACACCTTC,CASSSDRGYGYTF
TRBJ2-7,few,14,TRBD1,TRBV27,TGTGCCAGCAGCCGATCCGGACAGGGCTACGAGCAGTACTTC,CASSRSGQGYEQYF
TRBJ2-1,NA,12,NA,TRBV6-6,TGTGCCAGCGGGGGGACCTACAATGAGCAGTTCTTC,CASGGTYNEQFF
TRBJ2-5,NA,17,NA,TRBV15,TGTGCCACCAGCAGAGATCAGGGTAGCGGCTTCCAAGAGACCCAGTACTTC,CATSRDQGSGFQETQYF
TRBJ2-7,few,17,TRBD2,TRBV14,TGTGCCAGCAGCCTCGGACGCCATAGCGGGAAGGTCCACGAGCAGTACTTC,CASSLGRHSGKVHEQYF
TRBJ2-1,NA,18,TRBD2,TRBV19,TGTGCCAGTAGTCCCCGGGGTAGCGGGAGTTCTTACTACAATGAGCAGTTCTTC,CASSPRGSGSSYYNEQFF
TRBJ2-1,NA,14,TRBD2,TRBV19,TGTGCCAGTAGTACCCCTAGCGGAAGGGGTGAGCAGTTCTTC,CASSTPSGRGEQFF
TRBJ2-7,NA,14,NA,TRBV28,TGTGCCAGCAGTTTATTGGGGCAGTCCTACGAGCAGTACTTC,CASSLLGQSYEQYF
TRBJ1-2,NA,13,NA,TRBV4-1,TGCGCCAGCAGCCAACAGGGGTGGAATGGCTACACCTTC,CASSQQGWNGYTF
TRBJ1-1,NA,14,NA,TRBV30,TGTGCCTGGAGTTTTACTTGGGGGGACACTGAAGCTTTCTTT,CAWSFTWGDTEAFF
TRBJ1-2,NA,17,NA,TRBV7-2,TGTGCCAGCAGCTTAGCGGGAGGGGGGGAAGGGACCTATGGCTACACCTTC,CASSLAGGGEGTYGYTF
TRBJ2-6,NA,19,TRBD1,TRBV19,TGTGCCAGTAGTATTAGATCGACAGGGGTTAGCTCTGGGGCCAACGTCCTGACTTTC,CASSIRSTGVSSGANVLTF
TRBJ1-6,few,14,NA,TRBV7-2,TGTGCCAGCAGCTTAGTGTCCGGACAGTCACCCCTCCACTTT,CASSLVSGQSPLHF
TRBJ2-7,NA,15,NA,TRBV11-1,TGTGCCAGCAGCCAGCTAGCGGAGGGGGCCTACGAGCAGTACTTC,CASSQLAEGAYEQYF
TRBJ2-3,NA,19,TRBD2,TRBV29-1,TGCAGCGTTGAAGATCGAGGGCGGGGGGGCCTCAGGGGAACAGATACGCAGTATTTT,CSVEDRGRGGLRGTDTQYF
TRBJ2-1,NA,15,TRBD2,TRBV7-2,TGTGCCAGCAGGGCCACTAGCGGGAGGGCTAAGTGGCAGTTCTTC,CASRATSGRAKWQFF
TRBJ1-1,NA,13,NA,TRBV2,TGTGCCAGCAGTGAACAGGCGAACACTGAAGCTTTCTTT,CASSEQANTEAFF
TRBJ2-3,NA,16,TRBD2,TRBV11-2,TGTGCCAGCAGCCCCTTAGCGGGGTCTAGCACAGATACGCAGTATTTT,CASSPLAGSSTDTQYF
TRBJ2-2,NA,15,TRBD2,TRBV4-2,TGTGCCAGCAGCCAAGCGGGGGGTTACACCGGGGAGCTGTTTTTT,CASSQAGGYTGELFF
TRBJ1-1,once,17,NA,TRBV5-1,TGCGCCAGCAGCTTGGGTCTGGGGGGAAGGATGAACACTGAAGCTTTCTTT,CASSLGLGGRMNTEAFF